These 17 T cell receptor beta chains came from one sample sequenced in a study of cytotoxic CD8 clonotypes in ibrutinib-treated CLL. Clones were sequenced by immunoSEQ multiplex PCR, and TCRdb holds only the in-frame ones, with some missing. Found here are about 300,000 clones, 67% of them singletons; the top ten hold roughly 6.3%. Sequences were derived from PBMCs, sampled after 36 months of ibrutinib treatment. These receptors originate from a human donor with chronic lymphocytic leukemia.

The chain carries TRBV9 and TRBJ1-4; no clear D. V was pared by 4 bases and J by 8 bases, with 18 bases between. The CDR3 runs to 15 residues. The germline gives CDR1 SGDLS, CDR2 YYNGEE. The CDR3 DNA reads as TGTGCCAGCAGCTTAGGACCCCCGCGAGACGAAAAACTGTTTTTT. Translated, it gives CASSLGPPRDEKLFF.

This rearrangement joins TRBV6-5 to TRBJ1-2, with TRBD1 as a possible D gene (5 bases). Trimming stripped 2 bases from V and 5 bases from J, with 9 bases between. CDR3 length equals 13 residues. Germline CDR1 is MNHEY and CDR2 is SVGAGI. The CDR3 DNA sequence: TGTGCCAGCAGTTACCGGGGCCTTTATGGCTACACCTTC. It encodes CASSYRGLYGYTF.

This clone was seen only once. The chain joins TRBV25-1 to TRBJ2-7; 9 bases match TRBD1. Trimming removed 3 bases from V and 3 bases from J; junction bases left unmatched: 9. The CDR3 covers 16 residues. Germline V gene lookup returns CDR1 MGHDK and CDR2 SYGVNS. The CDR3 is CASSENRGPAIYEQYF. CDR3 sequence (DNA): TGTGCCAGCAGTGAGAACAGGGGGCCAGCCATCTACGAGCAGTACTTC.

The CDR3 DNA sequence: TGCGCCAGCAGTGAGTGGGCTAGCGCCCAAGAGACCCAGTACTTC. It encodes CASSEWASAQETQYF. The rearrangement links TRBV10-2 to TRBJ2-5; D is possibly TRBD2 (6 bases). Germline CDR1 is WSHSY and CDR2 is SAAADI. Trimming removed 1 base at V and 1 base at J, with 10 bases between. The CDR3 contains 15 residues.

The gene calls are TRBV9 and TRBJ2-3; possibly TRBD2 for D (5 bases). The CDR3 runs 16 residues. Germline CDR1 reads SGDLS; CDR2 reads YYNGEE. Trimming removed 0 bases from V and 1 base from J, with 12 bases in between. The CDR3 DNA follows: TGTGCCAGCAGCGTAGCCGGAGGCAGCCGCACAGATACGCAGTATTTT. Residues: CASSVAGGSRTDTQYF. The whole variable domain, remainder taken from reference TRBV9 and TRBJ2-3, is DSGVTQTPKHLITATGQRVTLRCSPRSGDLSVYWYQQSLDQGLQFLIQYYNGEERAKGNILERFSAQQFPDLHSELNLSSLELGDSALYFCASSVAGGSRTDTQYFGPGTRLTVL.

The rearrangement joins TRBV27 to TRBJ2-3; D remains ambiguous. The CDR3 sequence is 13 residues long. Trimming stripped 5 bases from V and 2 bases from J, with 8 bases between. Germline CDR1 MNHEY, CDR2 SMNVEV (reference sequence). In DNA, the CDR3 is TGTGCCAGCAGTCAATATATCACAGATACGCAGTATTTT. Encoded protein: CASSQYITDTQYF.

This chain connects TRBV19 to TRBJ2-3; 7 bases align to TRBD2. Germline CDR1 is LNHDA and CDR2 is SQIVND (reference sequence). The CDR3 sequence is 16 residues long. V lost 5 bases, J lost 2 bases, and 10 bases stayed unmatched. The CDR3 DNA reads TGTGCCAGTAGTGGGGGGGGAGGAAGATTCACAGATACGCAGTATTTT. As protein: CASSGGGGRFTDTQYF.

The chain uses TRBV7-2 and TRBJ2-6; D is uncertain. Germline V gives CDR1 SGHTA, CDR2 FQGNSA. V gave up 5 bases and J gave up 1 base, with 12 bases separating them. The CDR3 has 16 residues. This CDR3 reads CASSHEAWSGANVLTF. The CDR3 nucleotides are TGTGCCAGCAGCCACGAGGCATGGTCTGGGGCCAACGTCCTGACTTTC.

This clone was counted once. The J gene is TRBJ2-1, the V gene TRBV10-1; perhaps D is TRBD1 or TRBD2 (5 bases each). Deletions cut 4 bases from V and 5 bases from J, with 12 bases between. Germline CDR1 WNHNN, CDR2 SYGVQD (reference sequence). This CDR3 contains 14 residues. The CDR3, as DNA: TGCGCCAGCAGTGGATGGGACCCACACAATGAGCAGTTCTTC. It codes for CASSGWDPHNEQFF.

The chain employs TRBV7-3 and TRBJ2-1; D is unclear. The CDR3 sequence is 17 residues long. V lost 5 bases and J lost 2, with 19 bases in between. Germline V gene data show CDR1 as SGHTA and CDR2 as FQGTGA. CDR3 amino acids: CASSRVPGSNPYNEQFF. CDR3 sequence (DNA): TGTGCCAGCAGCCGAGTCCCGGGCTCGAACCCCTACAATGAGCAGTTCTTC. Full variable domain (outside the CDR3, taken from reference TRBV7-3 and TRBJ2-1): GAGVSQTPSNKVTEKGKYVELRCDPISGHTALYWYRQSLGQGPEFLIYFQGTGAADDSGLPNDRFFAVRPEGSVSTLKIQRTERGDSAVYLCASSRVPGSNPYNEQFFGPGTRLTVL.

This clone was seen just once. The chain joins TRBV28 to TRBJ1-4; unclear D gene. Germline CDR1 and CDR2: MDHEN and SYDVKM. The V end lost 5 bases, the J end lost 5 bases, and 15 bases lay between the germline ends. CDR3 length: 15 residues. The CDR3 DNA follows: TGTGCCAGCAGTCCCGTCGAGAGGGTGAATGAAAAACTGTTTTTT. It specifies CASSPVERVNEKLFF.

This clone was observed a handful of times. J is TRBJ1-2 and V is TRBV10-1, with no clear D. V dropped 3 bases and J dropped 6 bases, with 5 bases sitting between them. Germline V gene lookup returns CDR1 WNHNN and CDR2 SYGVQD (reference sequence). This CDR3 comprises 11 residues. CDR3: CASSDDHGYTF. CDR3 sequence (DNA): TGCGCCAGCAGTGATGACCATGGCTACACCTTC.

The table lists this clone with a few counts. The J gene is TRBJ2-7, the V gene TRBV4-3, with 10 bases identical to TRBD2. Germline V gene sequence: CDR1 LGHNA, CDR2 YSLEER. With V trimmed by 0 bases and J by 2 bases, 7 bases remained unmatched. The length of the CDR3 is 17 residues. The CDR3 DNA is TGCGCCAGCAGCCAAGAGCGGCTAGCGGGAGTACCCTACGAGCAGTACTTC. Translated, it gives CASSQERLAGVPYEQYF.

This rearrangement joins TRBV6-5 to TRBJ2-7; 9 bases are a match to TRBD1. V lost 10 bases, J lost 5 bases, and 9 bases stayed unmatched. CDR3 length: 13 residues. Germline CDR1 reads MNHEY; CDR2 reads SVGAGI. CDR3 sequence reads: CATGTGRRDEQYF. DNA of the CDR3: TGTGCCACTGGGACAGGGAGAAGGGACGAGCAGTACTTC.

The rearrangement links TRBV28 to TRBJ1-1, with no clear D. Germline values: CDR1 MDHEN, CDR2 SYDVKM. Deletions cut 7 bases from V and 2 bases from J, with 14 bases between. The CDR3 runs to 14 residues. CDR3 in amino acids: CASTNRWLNTEAFF. Here the CDR3 DNA reads TGTGCCAGCACTAATCGTTGGCTAAACACTGAAGCTTTCTTT.

The chain is built from TRBV19 and TRBJ1-1, with 9 bases aligning to TRBD1. The CDR3 has 14 residues. In germline, CDR1 is LNHDA, CDR2 SQIVND (reference sequence). The J segment lost 6 bases and the V segment lost 5 bases, leaving 7 bases of the junction unmatched. The CDR3 spells CASSFRDRAPEAFF. DNA of the CDR3: TGTGCCAGTAGTTTCCGGGACAGGGCCCCTGAAGCTTTCTTT.

The V call is TRBV29-1, the J call TRBJ1-2, with 9 nucleotides matching TRBD1. The V and J ends lost 6 bases and 4 bases, in that order; junction bases with no gene match: 3. Germline V gene data show CDR1 as SQVTM and CDR2 as ANQGSEA. This CDR3 is 12 amino acids long. CDR3 residues: CSVTTGGYGYTF. The CDR3 DNA follows: TGCAGCGTCACGACAGGGGGCTATGGCTACACCTTC.